This TCR beta chain was observed in a study of patients and donors after allogeneic stem cell transplantation. This CDR3 has 14 residues. The germline gives CDR1 MNHEY, CDR2 SVGEGT. J gave up 8 bases and V 4 bases, and 3 bases lay outside the gene matches. From the RT-PCR reads, TCRdb called clonotypes with MiXCR, one entry per CDR3 protein. There are approximately 60,000 distinct CDR3 sequences in the sample; about 14% occur only once, and around a third lies in the top ten. The sequence came from a human donor who was either an allogeneic HSCT recipient or a stem cell or donor lymphocyte infusion donor (not recorded which). It is not recorded whose cells these are; they may come from a transplant donor. The sequenced sample was blood, either unsorted or a sorted T cell fraction (not recorded which). This chain joins TRBV6-2 or TRBV6-3 and TRBJ2-1; TRBD1 matches 12 bases. CDR3 DNA sequence: TGTGCCAGCAGTTTGGGACAGGGGGCCCATGAGCAGTTCTTC. Protein: CASSLGQGAHEQFF.